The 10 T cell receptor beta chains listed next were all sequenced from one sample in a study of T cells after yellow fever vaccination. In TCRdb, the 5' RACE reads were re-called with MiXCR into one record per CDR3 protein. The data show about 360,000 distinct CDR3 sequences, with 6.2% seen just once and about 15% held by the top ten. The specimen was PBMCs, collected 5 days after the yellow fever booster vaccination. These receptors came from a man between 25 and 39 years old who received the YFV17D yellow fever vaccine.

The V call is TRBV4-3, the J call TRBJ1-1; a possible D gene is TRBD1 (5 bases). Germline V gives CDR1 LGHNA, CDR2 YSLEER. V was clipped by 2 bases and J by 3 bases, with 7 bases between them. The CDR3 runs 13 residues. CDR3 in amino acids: CASSQFRDTEAFF. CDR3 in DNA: TGCGCCAGCAGCCAATTCAGGGACACTGAAGCTTTCTTT.

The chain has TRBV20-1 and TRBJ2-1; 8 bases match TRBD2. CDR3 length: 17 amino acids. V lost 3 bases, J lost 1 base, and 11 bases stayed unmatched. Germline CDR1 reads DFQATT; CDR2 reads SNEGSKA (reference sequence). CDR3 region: CSARRNPSGRSYNEQFF. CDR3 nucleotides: TGCAGTGCTAGGAGAAACCCGAGCGGGAGATCCTACAATGAGCAGTTCTTC.

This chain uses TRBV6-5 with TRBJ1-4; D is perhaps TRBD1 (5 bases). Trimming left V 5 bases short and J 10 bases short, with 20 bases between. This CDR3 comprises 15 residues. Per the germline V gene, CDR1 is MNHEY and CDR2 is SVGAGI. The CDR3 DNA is TGTGCCAGCAGTCACACGGACAAGAACCTGGCAAAACTGTTTTTT. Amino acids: CASSHTDKNLAKLFF.

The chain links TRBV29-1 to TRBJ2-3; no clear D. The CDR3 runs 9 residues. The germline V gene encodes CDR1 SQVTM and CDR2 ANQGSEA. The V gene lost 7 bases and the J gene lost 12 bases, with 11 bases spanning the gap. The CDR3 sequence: CSAARPQYF. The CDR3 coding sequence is TGCAGCGCCGCAAGACCTCAGTATTTT.

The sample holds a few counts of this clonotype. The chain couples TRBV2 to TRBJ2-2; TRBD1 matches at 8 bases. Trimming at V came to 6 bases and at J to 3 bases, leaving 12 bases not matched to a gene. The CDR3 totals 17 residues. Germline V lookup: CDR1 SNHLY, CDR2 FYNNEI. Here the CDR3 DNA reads TGTGCCAGCAGCGCTGACAGGGGAGCGATTTACACCGGGGAGCTGTTTTTT. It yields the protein CASSADRGAIYTGELFF.

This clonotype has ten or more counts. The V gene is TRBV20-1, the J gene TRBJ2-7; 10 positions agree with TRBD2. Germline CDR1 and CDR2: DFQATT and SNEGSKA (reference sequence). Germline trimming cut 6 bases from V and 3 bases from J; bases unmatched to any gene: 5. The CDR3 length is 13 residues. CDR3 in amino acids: CSALLAGIYEQYF. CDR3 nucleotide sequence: TGCAGTGCCTTACTAGCGGGAATCTACGAGCAGTACTTC.

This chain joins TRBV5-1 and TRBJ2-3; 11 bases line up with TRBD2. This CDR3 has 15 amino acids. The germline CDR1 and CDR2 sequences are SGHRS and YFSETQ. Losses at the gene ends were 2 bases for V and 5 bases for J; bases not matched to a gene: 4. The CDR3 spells CASSFSGLAVDTQYF. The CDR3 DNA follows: TGCGCCAGCAGCTTTTCGGGACTAGCGGTAGATACGCAGTATTTT.

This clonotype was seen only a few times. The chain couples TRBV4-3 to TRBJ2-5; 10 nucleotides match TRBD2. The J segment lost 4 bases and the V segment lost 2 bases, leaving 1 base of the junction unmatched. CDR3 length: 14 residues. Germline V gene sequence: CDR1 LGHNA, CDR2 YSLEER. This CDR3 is CASSQRLAGETQYF. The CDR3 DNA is TGCGCCAGCAGCCAAAGACTAGCGGGAGAGACCCAGTACTTC.

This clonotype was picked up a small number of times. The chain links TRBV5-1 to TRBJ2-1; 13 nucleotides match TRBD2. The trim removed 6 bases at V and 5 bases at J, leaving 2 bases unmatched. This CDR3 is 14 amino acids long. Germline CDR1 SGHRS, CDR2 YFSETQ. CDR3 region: CASTGTSGDNEQFF. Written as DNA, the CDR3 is TGCGCCAGCACGGGGACTAGCGGGGACAATGAGCAGTTCTTC.

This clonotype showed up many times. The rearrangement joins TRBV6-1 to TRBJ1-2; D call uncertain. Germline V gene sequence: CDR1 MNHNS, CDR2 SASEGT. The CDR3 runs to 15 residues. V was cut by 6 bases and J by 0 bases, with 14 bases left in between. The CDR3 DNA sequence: TGTGCCAGCAGCTCGACGTCTGGTGCTAACTATGGCTACACCTTC. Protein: CASSSTSGANYGYTF.